The 3 T cell receptor beta chains reported below all come from one sample, sequenced in a study of blood T cell repertoires in COVID-19 (dated by TCRdb to the early 2020s). Library construction relied on the immunoSEQ multiplex PCR assay. The clones in this table, taken by TCRdb from immuneACCESS, are in-frame only. Not every clone is retained; where verified, under half of the shortfall comes from an unresolved V gene, and the cause of the rest is unknown. The sample includes about 140,000 clones, with 84% observed a single time. The top ten clonotypes cover around 8.6% of the sample. The sequenced material came from peripheral blood. The receptors were gathered from a human donor in a cohort sampled during active COVID-19.

The chain joins TRBV7-9 to TRBJ2-1, with 9 bases aligning to TRBD1. This CDR3 has 14 residues. Germline V lookup: CDR1 SEHNR, CDR2 FQNEAQ (reference sequence). V was pared by 3 bases and J by 9 bases, with 6 bases of the junction left unmatched. The CDR3 region is CASSLGQGSGEQFF. The CDR3 DNA is TGTGCCAGCAGCTTGGGACAGGGTAGTGGTGAGCAGTTCTTC.

V is TRBV5-1 and J is TRBJ1-3, with D possibly TRBD1 on 6 matching bases. Germline CDR1 and CDR2: SGHRS and YFSETQ. V lost 4 bases to trimming and J lost 4 bases, with 9 bases between them. The CDR3 runs 13 residues. Here the CDR3 reads CASSPGTGNTIYF. CDR3 DNA sequence: TGCGCCAGCAGCCCGGGGACAGGAAACACCATATATTTT. The full variable domain, completed using reference TRBV5-1 and TRBJ1-3, is KAGVTQTPRYLIKTRGQQVTLSCSPISGHRSVSWYQQTPGQGLQFLFEYFSETQRNKGNFPGRFSGRQFSNSRSEMNVSTLELGDSALYLCASSPGTGNTIYFGEGSWLTVV.

The chain couples TRBV7-9 to TRBJ2-1, with D unclear. V was pared by 1 base and J by 9 bases, with 10 bases between. Germline V CDR1 and CDR2: SEHNR, FQNEAQ (reference sequence). CDR3 size: 13 residues. The CDR3 region is CASSLVYVPEQFF. Written as DNA, the CDR3 is TGTGCCAGCAGCTTAGTATATGTCCCTGAGCAGTTCTTC.